The clone carrying this T cell receptor (beta chain) was observed at least ten times. The entry originates in a study of neurological immune-mediated disorders. Trimming took 0 bases from V and 7 from J, leaving 11 bases between them. The germline V gene has CDR1 SGHRS and CDR2 YFSETQ. There are 14 residues in the CDR3. The cDNA was synthesized by means of template-switch 5'RACE, which was carried out with 10-nucleotide random UMIs. TCRdb processed the 5' RACE reads anew with MiXCR; each CDR3 protein has one entry. The repertoire includes approximately 43,000 distinct CDR3 sequences, about 2.5% of them detected once, and approximately 12% sits in the top ten.

The sequence was obtained from a man between 25 and 39 years old with multiple sclerosis. Source material: PBMCs. The chain is built from TRBV5-1 and TRBJ2-1; no reliable D call. The CDR3 loop reads CASSLGLAVNEQFF. CDR3 sequence (DNA): TGCGCCAGCAGCTTGGGGTTAGCAGTTAATGAGCAGTTCTTC.